Described below is a single TCR beta chain sequence and its context. Using immunoSEQ multiplex PCR, the repertoire was profiled, and TCRdb retains in-frame clones only, with some absent. The profile shows about 12,000 clones, more than 85% of them singletons. This CDR3 has 16 residues. Trimming removed 2 bases from V and 6 bases from J; junction bases left unmatched: 4. Germline assignment: CDR1 SSHAT and CDR2 FNYEAQ (reference sequence). These data belong to a study of technical replicates of blood from a few donors. Material: PBMCs. The sequence derives from a human donor in good health. The chain has TRBV7-7 and TRBJ2-2; TRBD1 agrees at 12 bases. CDR3 DNA: TGTGCCAGCAGCTTATCCGGGACAGGGGGCCCCGGGGAGCTGTTTTTT. It is translated as CASSLSGTGGPGELFF.